These T cell receptor beta chains were read from a single sample in a study of HIV-infected patients and healthy controls. MiXCR was run by TCRdb on the 5' RACE reads, yielding one entry per CDR3 protein. The data hold roughly 8,100 distinct CDR3 sequences, with roughly 7.4% observed a single time. This sample comprised blood, obtained before antiretroviral therapy. The receptors derive from an adult with HIV infection. Each CDR3 is given with its conserved first and last residue. D genes are given only for firm matches. Clone sizes are given selectively: once, few, many, or a class where the clone is expanded.

.	TRBV3-1	many	TRBJ1-1	TGTGCCAGCAGCCAAGAAAGGGGGTTCACTCAAGCTTTCTTT	CASSQERGFTQAFF
.	TRBV27	large	TRBJ2-1	TGTGCCAGCAGTCGAGGGTACAATGAGCAGTTCTTC	CASSRGYNEQFF
.	TRBV10-3	medium-sized	TRBJ2-1	TGTGCCATCAGGGAGAGACTAAACAATGAGCAGTTCTTC	CAIRERLNNEQFF
TRBD1	TRBV28	.	TRBJ2-5	TGTGCCAGCAGTCCCCTAAGGACAGGGGGCCAAGAGACCCAGTACTTC	CASSPLRTGGQETQYF
.	TRBV30	many	TRBJ1-1	TGTGCCTGGAGTCCGGGGGACACTGAAGCTTTCTTT	CAWSPGDTEAFF
.	TRBV5-4	.	TRBJ1-2	TGTGCCAGCAGCTTGGTAAAGGGCAGGGTGTCCTATGGCTACACCTTC	CASSLVKGRVSYGYTF
.	TRBV7-2	medium-sized	TRBJ2-7	TGTGCCAGCAGCTCCCCGACCCGGTTC	CASSSPTRF
TRBD2	TRBV12-3/TRBV12-4	.	TRBJ2-1	TGTGCCAGCAGCCATAGCGGGGGTCCCTACAATGAGCAGTTCTTC	CASSHSGGPYNEQFF
TRBD1	TRBV29-1	.	TRBJ1-4	TGCAGCACGCAAGACAGGGGTAATGAAAAACTGTTTTTT	CSTQDRGNEKLFF
.	TRBV20-1	medium-sized	TRBJ1-4	TGCAGTGCAAGAGGGGATTCCGGGCGGAAACTGTTTTTT	CSARGDSGRKLFF
.	TRBV7-2	many	TRBJ2-5	TGTGCCAGCAGCCCCGGACTGGTACAAGAGACCCAGTACTTC	CASSPGLVQETQYF
.	TRBV30	few	TRBJ1-1	TGTGCCTGGAGTGTAGGGGGGCTGACTGAAGCTTTCTTT	CAWSVGGLTEAFF
TRBD1	TRBV29-1	.	TRBJ2-2	TGCAGCGTTGCAGGGGGCGTCGGGGAGCTGTTTTTT	CSVAGGVGELFF
.	TRBV30	.	TRBJ2-1	TGTGCCTGGAGAGGGGCAGACCTAAGTGACAATGAGCAGTTCTTC	CAWRGADLSDNEQFF
.	TRBV19	few	TRBJ1-5	TGTGCCAGTAGTCCAAGACACGGCGGTGGACCCCAGCATTTT	CASSPRHGGGPQHF
.	TRBV27	medium-sized	TRBJ2-7	TGTGCCAGCAGTTTATTTGGGCAGAACTACGAGCAGTACTTC	CASSLFGQNYEQYF
.	TRBV28	many	TRBJ1-5	TGTGCCAGTCTAACTGGTCGGGTCGGCCAGCCCCAGCATTTT	CASLTGRVGQPQHF
TRBD1	TRBV7-9	medium-sized	TRBJ1-1	TGTGCGGGTAGCGTGGACAGGGGGGGGGTTCACACTGAAGCTTTCTTT	CAGSVDRGGVHTEAFF
.	TRBV5-4	many	TRBJ1-1	TGTGCCAGCAGCTCTTTGGACAGCGCTGGCTCTGAAGCTTTCTTT	CASSSLDSAGSEAFF
TRBD1	TRBV10-3	many	TRBJ1-1	TGTGCCATCAGTGAACCCGGGACAGGAACTGAAGCTTTCTTT	CAISEPGTGTEAFF
.	TRBV12-3/TRBV12-4	medium-sized	TRBJ1-5	TGTGCCAGCAGTTTGAGGACCGGGGAGAGTCAGCCCCAGCATTTT	CASSLRTGESQPQHF
.	TRBV13	large	TRBJ2-3	TGTGCCAGCAGCGCAGTTCCCGCAGATACGCAGTATTTT	CASSAVPADTQYF
TRBD2	TRBV12-3/TRBV12-4	few	TRBJ2-7	TGTGCCAGCAGTCAGTATGGGACAGCGGGGGGTTACGAGCAGTACTTC	CASSQYGTAGGYEQYF
.	TRBV29-1	medium-sized	TRBJ2-7	TGCAGCGTTGTGGCCGGGGGAATCGACGAGCAGTACTTC	CSVVAGGIDEQYF
TRBD1	TRBV7-8	medium-sized	TRBJ1-3	TGTGCCAGCAGCTTAGCCCGACAGGGCGGAAACACCATATATTTT	CASSLARQGGNTIYF
TRBD1	TRBV12-3/TRBV12-4	few	TRBJ1-5	TGTGCCAGCAGTTCTCAGGGGGCGCTTTGGAATCAGCCCCAGCATTTT	CASSSQGALWNQPQHF